Listed below are T cell receptor beta chains from one sample, sequenced in a study of regulatory T cells in long-lasting Graves disease. TCRdb itself ran the multiplex PCR reads through MiXCR, one entry per CDR3 protein. Of approximately 290,000 distinct CDR3 sequences in the sample, approximately 20% were seen once. The sequenced sample was peripheral blood mononuclear cells (PBMCs), obtained when the disease was refractory, from a patient treated with antithyroid drugs. The receptors were sampled from a female donor with Graves disease. The CDR3 runs from the conserved cysteine through the conserved F or W. Each record gives: V gene, J gene, clone size, D gene, CDR3 DNA, CDR3 protein. D genes are given only for firm matches. Size is stated for part of the rows, as once, few or many counts, or as a class when the clone is expanded.

V: TRBV9
J: TRBJ1-1
size: few
D: -
DNA: TGTGCCAGCAGCGTAGATTGGAGCGGGGCGGCTTTCTTT
CDR3: CASSVDWSGAAFF

V: TRBV6-2/TRBV6-3
J: TRBJ1-1
size: many
D: -
DNA: TGTGCCAGCAGTTACTTTCAGAACACTGAAGCTTTCTTT
CDR3: CASSYFQNTEAFF

V: TRBV7-9
J: TRBJ1-1
size: few
D: -
DNA: TGTGCCAGCAGCCCATCTTGGGGGATGAACACTGAAGCTTTCTTT
CDR3: CASSPSWGMNTEAFF

V: TRBV27
J: TRBJ2-1
size: -
D: TRBD2
DNA: TGTGCCAGCAGCCCGCAGCGGGGATACAATGAGCAGTTCTTC
CDR3: CASSPQRGYNEQFF

V: TRBV19
J: TRBJ2-5
size: many
D: -
DNA: TGTGCCAGTAGTCCCCTGCGGCCCGGGAGCGGTGAGAAAGAGACCCAGTACTTC
CDR3: CASSPLRPGSGEKETQYF

V: TRBV6-1
J: TRBJ2-1
size: -
D: TRBD2
DNA: TGTGCCAGCAGACCCGGGACTAGCGGGGGTGAGCAGTTCTTC
CDR3: CASRPGTSGGEQFF

V: TRBV13
J: TRBJ2-7
size: few
D: -
DNA: TGTGCCAGCAGCTTACTCAGGCAGGTCTATAGTGGAGCCTACGAGCAGTACTTC
CDR3: CASSLLRQVYSGAYEQYF

V: TRBV7-7
J: TRBJ2-5
size: -
D: -
DNA: TGTGCTAGCAGCCAGATGGGGGCCCAAGAGACCCAGTACTTC
CDR3: CASSQMGAQETQYF

V: TRBV7-2
J: TRBJ1-3
size: -
D: -
DNA: TGTGCCAGCAGCCTGTTGGGGTTTAGAAACACCATATATTTT
CDR3: CASSLLGFRNTIYF

V: TRBV18
J: TRBJ2-1
size: -
D: -
DNA: TGTGCCAGCCGAGTTGAGGTAGCGGCGACGAATGAGCAGTTCTTC
CDR3: CASRVEVAATNEQFF

V: TRBV28
J: TRBJ2-5
size: many
D: TRBD1
DNA: TGTGCCAGCAGCTTAAGGACAGGGGGCGGGGAGACCCAGTACTTC
CDR3: CASSLRTGGGETQYF

V: TRBV4-1
J: TRBJ1-1
size: -
D: -
DNA: TGCGCCAGCAGCCAAGAATCTCCCGTTGAAGCTTTCTTT
CDR3: CASSQESPVEAFF

V: TRBV5-1
J: TRBJ2-7
size: many
D: TRBD1
DNA: TGCGCCAGCAGCACGGGACAGGGGTTTCTCTACGAGCAGTACTTC
CDR3: CASSTGQGFLYEQYF

V: TRBV5-1
J: TRBJ1-4
size: -
D: TRBD1
DNA: TGCGCCAGCAGCATGACAGGGGATCAGGAAAAACTGTTTTTT
CDR3: CASSMTGDQEKLFF

V: TRBV20-1
J: TRBJ1-5
size: many
D: -
DNA: TGCAGTGCCCCGACAGGAATCATTCACCAGCCCCAGCATTTT
CDR3: CSAPTGIIHQPQHF

V: TRBV7-2
J: TRBJ2-4
size: many
D: TRBD2
DNA: TGTGCCAGCAGCTTGTGGCTAGCGGGAGCACTAGCCAAAAACATTCAGTACTTC
CDR3: CASSLWLAGALAKNIQYF

V: TRBV7-2
J: TRBJ2-5
size: few
D: -
DNA: TGTGCCAGCAGCTCAACAGGGAAAGAGACCCAGTACTTC
CDR3: CASSSTGKETQYF

V: TRBV11-2
J: TRBJ2-7
size: many
D: -
DNA: TGTGCCAGCAGCGGGGGTCCTAGTATTAGCGAGCAGTACTTC
CDR3: CASSGGPSISEQYF

V: TRBV7-9
J: TRBJ1-2
size: few
D: -
DNA: TGTGCCAGCAGCTTAGAGCGGGAGGGCTACACCTTC
CDR3: CASSLEREGYTF

V: TRBV28
J: TRBJ1-2
size: many
D: -
DNA: TGTGCCAGCACGACGGGACTCTATGGCTACACCTTC
CDR3: CASTTGLYGYTF

V: TRBV30
J: TRBJ1-4
size: few
D: TRBD1
DNA: TGTGCCTGGAGAAGAGGGACAGGCTACAATGAAAAACTGTTTTTT
CDR3: CAWRRGTGYNEKLFF

V: TRBV7-9
J: TRBJ2-7
size: -
D: -
DNA: TGTGCCAGCAGCTTAACGGGGGATAGCTCCTACGAGCAGTACTTC
CDR3: CASSLTGDSSYEQYF

V: TRBV20-1
J: TRBJ1-2
size: few
D: -
DNA: TGCAGTGCTGAGGCCAACTATGGCTACACCTTC
CDR3: CSAEANYGYTF

V: TRBV11-2
J: TRBJ2-1
size: -
D: -
DNA: TGTGCCAGCAGCCCCAGACTATTAGGAAATGAGCAGTTCTTC
CDR3: CASSPRLLGNEQFF

V: TRBV5-4
J: TRBJ1-2
size: many
D: -
DNA: TGTGCCAGCAGCTTCGACCCACAAAACTATGGCTACACCTTC
CDR3: CASSFDPQNYGYTF

V: TRBV28
J: TRBJ2-7
size: many
D: -
DNA: TGTGCCAGCAGGACTGGCGACGAGCAGTACTTC
CDR3: CASRTGDEQYF

V: TRBV20-1
J: TRBJ2-1
size: -
D: -
DNA: TGCAGTGCTAATGAGGACCCGTACAATGAGCAGTTCTTC
CDR3: CSANEDPYNEQFF

V: TRBV28
J: TRBJ2-7
size: many
D: -
DNA: TGTGCCAGCAGCCAACCGGAAACAGGGCGCTCCTACGAGCAGTACTTC
CDR3: CASSQPETGRSYEQYF

V: TRBV5-1
J: TRBJ1-1
size: many
D: -
DNA: TGCGCCAGCACCGGGACGGTGAACACTGAAGCTTTCTTT
CDR3: CASTGTVNTEAFF

V: TRBV2
J: TRBJ2-5
size: -
D: TRBD2
DNA: TGTGCCAGCAGCGGGACTAGCGGGGAGACCCAGTACTTC
CDR3: CASSGTSGETQYF

V: TRBV7-2
J: TRBJ1-1
size: -
D: -
DNA: TGTGCCAGCAAAGGGGGGGAATGGTACACTGAAGCTTTCTTT
CDR3: CASKGGEWYTEAFF

V: TRBV13
J: TRBJ2-7
size: few
D: -
DNA: TGTGCCAGCAGAGATACAGGGATTTCCTACGAGCAGTACTTC
CDR3: CASRDTGISYEQYF

V: TRBV7-2
J: TRBJ2-2
size: -
D: TRBD2
DNA: TGTGCCAGCAGCCGAAAGACTAGCGCTGTCACCGGGGAGCTGTTTTTT
CDR3: CASSRKTSAVTGELFF

V: TRBV11-2
J: TRBJ2-7
size: many
D: -
DNA: TGTGCCAGCAGCTACGGACAAGTATACGAGCAGTACTTC
CDR3: CASSYGQVYEQYF

V: TRBV7-2
J: TRBJ2-5
size: -
D: -
DNA: TGTGCCAGCCTGAGGGGCGAAGAGACCCAGTACTTC
CDR3: CASLRGEETQYF